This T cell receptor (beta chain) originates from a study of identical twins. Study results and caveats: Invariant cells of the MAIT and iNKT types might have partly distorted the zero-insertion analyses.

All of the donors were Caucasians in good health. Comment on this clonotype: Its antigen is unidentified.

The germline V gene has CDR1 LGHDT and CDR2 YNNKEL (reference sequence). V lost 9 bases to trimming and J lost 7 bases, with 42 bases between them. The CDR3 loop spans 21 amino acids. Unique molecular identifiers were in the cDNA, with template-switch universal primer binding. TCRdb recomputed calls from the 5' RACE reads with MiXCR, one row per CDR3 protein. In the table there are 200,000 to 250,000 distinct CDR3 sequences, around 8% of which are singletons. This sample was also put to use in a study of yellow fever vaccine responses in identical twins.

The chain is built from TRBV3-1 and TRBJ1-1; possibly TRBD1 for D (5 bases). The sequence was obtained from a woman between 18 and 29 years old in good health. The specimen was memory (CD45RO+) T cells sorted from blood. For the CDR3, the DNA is TGTGCCAGGGAACGCCCGGGACCGGGTCACCCAAATCCCGTCCATTCCTATGAAGCTTTCTTT. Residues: CARERPGPGHPNPVHSYEAFF.